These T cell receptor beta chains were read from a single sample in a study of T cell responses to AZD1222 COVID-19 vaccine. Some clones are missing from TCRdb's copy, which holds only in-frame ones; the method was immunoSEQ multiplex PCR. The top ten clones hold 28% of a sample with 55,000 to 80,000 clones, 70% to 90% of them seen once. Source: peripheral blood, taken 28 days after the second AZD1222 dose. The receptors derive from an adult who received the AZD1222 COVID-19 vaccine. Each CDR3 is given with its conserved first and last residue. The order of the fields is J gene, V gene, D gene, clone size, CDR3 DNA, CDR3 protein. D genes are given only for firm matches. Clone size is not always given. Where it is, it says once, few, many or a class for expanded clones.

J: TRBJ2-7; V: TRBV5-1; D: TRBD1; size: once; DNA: TGCGCCAGCAGCTCCGGGACAGGGGGCGGGGAGCAGTACTTC; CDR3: CASSSGTGGGEQYF
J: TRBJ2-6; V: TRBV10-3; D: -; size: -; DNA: TGTGCCATCAGTGAGTGGGGGCAGGGGTCCGCTGGGGCCAACGTCCTGACTTTC; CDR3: CAISEWGQGSAGANVLTF
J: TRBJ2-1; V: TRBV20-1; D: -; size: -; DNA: TGCAGTGCTAGTGAGAGAGGGAGTGCTTTGGATGAGCAGTTCTTC; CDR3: CSASERGSALDEQFF
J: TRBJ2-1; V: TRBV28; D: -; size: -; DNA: TGTGCCAGCAGTGCCCCCGGGCCCACGATACGGGGCATTGAGCAGTTCTTC; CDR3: CASSAPGPTIRGIEQFF
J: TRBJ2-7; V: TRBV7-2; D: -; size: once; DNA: TGTGCCAGCAGCTTGGGCTGGTCTCAAGACTACACCTACGAGCAGTACTTC; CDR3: CASSLGWSQDYTYEQYF
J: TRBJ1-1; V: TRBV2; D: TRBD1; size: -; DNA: TGTGCCAGCAGGACAGGGCCCGGCGCTTTCTTT; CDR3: CASRTGPGAFF
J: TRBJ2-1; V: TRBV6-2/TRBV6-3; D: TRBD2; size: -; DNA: TGTGCCAGCAGTTACCCCACTAGCGCCGCGAGGGAATACAATGAGCAGTTCTTC; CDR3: CASSYPTSAAREYNEQFF
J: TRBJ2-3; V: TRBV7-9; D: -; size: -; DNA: TGTGCCAGCAGCTTAAGCTGGAATCCAGATACGCAGTATTTT; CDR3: CASSLSWNPDTQYF
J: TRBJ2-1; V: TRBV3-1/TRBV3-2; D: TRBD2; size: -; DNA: TGTGCCAGCAGCCCGTGGAGACTAGCGGGAGGAAGGAATGAGCAGTTCTTC; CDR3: CASSPWRLAGGRNEQFF
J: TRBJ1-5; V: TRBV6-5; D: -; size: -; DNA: TGTGCCAGTTCGGACGGTAATAGCAATCAGCCCCAGCATTTT; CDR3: CASSDGNSNQPQHF
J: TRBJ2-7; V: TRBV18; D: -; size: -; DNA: TGTGCCAGCACTTCCATGACAGGTAAAGACTACGAGCAGTACTTC; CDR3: CASTSMTGKDYEQYF
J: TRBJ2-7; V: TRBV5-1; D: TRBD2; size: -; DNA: TGCGCCAGCAGCTTGACTAGCGCCTACGAGCAGTACTTC; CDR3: CASSLTSAYEQYF
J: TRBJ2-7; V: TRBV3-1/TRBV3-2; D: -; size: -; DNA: TGTGCCAGCAGCCAAGACAGGGGCTACGAGCAGTACTTC; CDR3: CASSQDRGYEQYF
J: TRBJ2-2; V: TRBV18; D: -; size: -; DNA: TGTGCCAGCTCATCGGGAGGATATACAGGGGTCCACACCGGGGAGCTGTTTTTT; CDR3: CASSSGGYTGVHTGELFF
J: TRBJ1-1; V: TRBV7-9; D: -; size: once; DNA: TGTGCCAGCAGCTTATTCCCGGAGATGAACACTGAAGCTTTCTTT; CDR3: CASSLFPEMNTEAFF
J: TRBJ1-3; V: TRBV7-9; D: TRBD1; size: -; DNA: TGTGCCAGCAGCTTAGTTGGGACAGGCCCTGGAAACACCATATATTTT; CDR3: CASSLVGTGPGNTIYF
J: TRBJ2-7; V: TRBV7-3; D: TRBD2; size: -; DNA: TGTGCCAGCAGCTCGGGACTAGCGGTGGACGAGCAGTACTTC; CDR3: CASSSGLAVDEQYF
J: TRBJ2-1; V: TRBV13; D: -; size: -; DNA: TGTGCCAGCAGCTTCTACTCGCCCCCCGGTGAGCAGTTCTTC; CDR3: CASSFYSPPGEQFF
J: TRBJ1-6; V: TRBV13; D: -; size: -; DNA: TGTGCCAGCAGCTTTCGGGAGAATTCACCCCTCCACTTT; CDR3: CASSFRENSPLHF
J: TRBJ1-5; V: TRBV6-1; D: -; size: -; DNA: TGTGCCAGCAGTGAAAGAGGGTTATCTCAGCCCCAGCATTTT; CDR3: CASSERGLSQPQHF
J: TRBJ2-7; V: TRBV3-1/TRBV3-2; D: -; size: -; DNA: TGTGCCAGCAGCCAATGGACGGTATTGGAGGGGGAGCAGTACTTC; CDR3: CASSQWTVLEGEQYF
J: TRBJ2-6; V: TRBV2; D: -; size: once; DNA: TGTGCCAGCAGTGAAGCGCTTAGGGAAAACGAACCTGGGGCCAACGTCCTGACTTTC; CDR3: CASSEALRENEPGANVLTF
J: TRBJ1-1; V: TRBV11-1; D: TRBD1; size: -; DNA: TGTGCCAGCAGCTTAGGTGCGGACAGGGGGCTGGAAGCTTTCTTT; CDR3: CASSLGADRGLEAFF
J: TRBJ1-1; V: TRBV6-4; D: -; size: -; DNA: TGTGCCAGCAGTGTAATCCCCTCAAAGGAGACTGAAGCTTTCTTT; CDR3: CASSVIPSKETEAFF
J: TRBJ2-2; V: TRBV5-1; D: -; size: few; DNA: TGCGCCAGCAGCTTGCAGGGTCCCGGGGAGCTGTTTTTT; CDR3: CASSLQGPGELFF
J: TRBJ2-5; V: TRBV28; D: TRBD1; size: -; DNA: TGTGCCAGCAGTACCCGATCCAGCTTACAGGGGGCACGTCGAGAGACCCAGTACTTC; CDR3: CASSTRSSLQGARRETQYF
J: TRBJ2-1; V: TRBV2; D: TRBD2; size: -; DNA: TGTGCCAGCAGTGAAGCAAGACTAGCGAGCAATGAGCAGTTCTTC; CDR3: CASSEARLASNEQFF
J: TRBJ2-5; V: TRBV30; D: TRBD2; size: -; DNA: TGTGCCTGGAGGACCCCTCTAGCGGGAATACGTCGACAAGAGACCCAGTACTTC; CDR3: CAWRTPLAGIRRQETQYF
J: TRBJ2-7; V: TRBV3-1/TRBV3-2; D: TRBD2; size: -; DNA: TGTGCCAGCAGCCCTAGCGGGAAGGCGTACGAGCAGTACTTC; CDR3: CASSPSGKAYEQYF
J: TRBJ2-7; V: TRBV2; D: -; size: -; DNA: TGTGCCAGCGAGGGAACTAGATACGAGCAGTACTTC; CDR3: CASEGTRYEQYF
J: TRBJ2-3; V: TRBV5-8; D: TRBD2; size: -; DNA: TGTGCCAGCAGCTTAGGACTAGCTAGCACAGATACGCAGTATTTT; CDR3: CASSLGLASTDTQYF
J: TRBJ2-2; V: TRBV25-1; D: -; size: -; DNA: TGTGCCAGCACTGCGTGGGGCGAACGGGGGGAGCTGTTTTTT; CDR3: CASTAWGERGELFF
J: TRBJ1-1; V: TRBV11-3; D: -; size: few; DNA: TGTGCCAGCAGCTTGATGATCAGCACTGAAGCTTTCTTT; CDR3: CASSLMISTEAFF
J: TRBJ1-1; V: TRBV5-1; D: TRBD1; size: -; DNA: TGCGCCAGCAGCGCGGGACAGGGGTCCACTGAAGCTTTCTTT; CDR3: CASSAGQGSTEAFF
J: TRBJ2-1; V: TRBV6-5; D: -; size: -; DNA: TGTGCCAGCAGCCTGGACAATGAGCAGTTCTTC; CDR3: CASSLDNEQFF
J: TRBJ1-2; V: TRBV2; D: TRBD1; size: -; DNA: TGTGCCAGCAGCCAGCGGGGACAGGGGGCGCAAGGCTACACCTTC; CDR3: CASSQRGQGAQGYTF
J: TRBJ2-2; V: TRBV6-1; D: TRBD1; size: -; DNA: TGTGCCAGCAGTGAACGATTTTCTGGGACAGGGTACACCGGGGAGCTGTTTTTT; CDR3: CASSERFSGTGYTGELFF
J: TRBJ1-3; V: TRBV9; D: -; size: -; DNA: TGTGCCAGCAGCGTATCAGGGCTGGTTTCCGGAAACACCATATATTTT; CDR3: CASSVSGLVSGNTIYF
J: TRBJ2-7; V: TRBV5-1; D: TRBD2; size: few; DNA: TGCGCCAGCAGCCCCCTGACTAGCGGAGCCTACGAGCAGTACTTC; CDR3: CASSPLTSGAYEQYF
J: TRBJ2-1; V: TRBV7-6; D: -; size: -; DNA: TGTGCCAGCAGCTTAGGCCCGGGCAATGAGCAGTTCTTC; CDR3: CASSLGPGNEQFF
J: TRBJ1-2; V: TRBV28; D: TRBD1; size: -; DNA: TGTGCCAGCAGTATCCTGACAGGGAACTATGGCTACACCTTC; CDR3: CASSILTGNYGYTF
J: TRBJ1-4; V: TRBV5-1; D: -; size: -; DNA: TGCGCCAGCAGCTTGGCCCGAGACTCAGTTGCAACTAATGAAAAACTGTTTTTT; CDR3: CASSLARDSVATNEKLFF
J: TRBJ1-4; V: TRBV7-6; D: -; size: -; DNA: TGTGCCAGCAGCTTAAAAGGCAATGAAAAACTGTTTTTT; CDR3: CASSLKGNEKLFF
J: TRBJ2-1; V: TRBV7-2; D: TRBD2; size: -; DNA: TGTGCCAGCAGAGGAGCGGGGCACAATGAGCAGTTCTTC; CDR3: CASRGAGHNEQFF
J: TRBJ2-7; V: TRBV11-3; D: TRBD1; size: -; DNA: TGTGCCAGCAGCGGGCCCGGGACAGGGACCTACGAGCAGTACTTC; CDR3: CASSGPGTGTYEQYF
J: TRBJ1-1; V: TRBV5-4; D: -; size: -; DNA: TGTGCCAGCAGCTCGAACCGACAGTCTTATGGGGCTTTCTTT; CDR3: CASSSNRQSYGAFF
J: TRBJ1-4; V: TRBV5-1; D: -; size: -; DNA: TGCGCCAGCAGCCCCCGGGTGGGGGGTGGAGAAAAACTGTTTTTT; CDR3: CASSPRVGGGEKLFF
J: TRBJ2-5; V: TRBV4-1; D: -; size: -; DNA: TGCGCCAGCAGCCGCAAACCGTTATTCCCAGCGGGAGAGACCCAGTACTTC; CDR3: CASSRKPLFPAGETQYF
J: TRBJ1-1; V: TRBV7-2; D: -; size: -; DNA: TGTGCCAGCAGCTTATTCGTTAGGGGAAACACTGAAGCTTTCTTT; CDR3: CASSLFVRGNTEAFF
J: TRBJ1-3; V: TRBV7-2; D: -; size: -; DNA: TGTGCCAGCAGCCCACCGACAGTCTCTGGAAACACCATATATTTT; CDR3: CASSPPTVSGNTIYF
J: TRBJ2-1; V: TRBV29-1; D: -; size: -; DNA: TGCAGCGTTGTAAGGACGGGTAGGTGGGACAATGAGCAGTTCTTC; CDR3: CSVVRTGRWDNEQFF
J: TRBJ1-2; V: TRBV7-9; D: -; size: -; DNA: TGTGCCAGCAGCTTCAACTATGGCTACACCTTC; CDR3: CASSFNYGYTF
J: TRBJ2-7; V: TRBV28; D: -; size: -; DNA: TGTGCCAGCAGTTTTTACGGACAGACCTACGAGCAGTACTTC; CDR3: CASSFYGQTYEQYF